This passage covers 21 T cell receptor beta chains from one sample sequenced in a study of regulatory T cells in long-lasting Graves disease. Regarding time point: newly diagnosed GD, antithyroid drugs for less than 3 months. Extracted RNA from PBMCs served as the source of the TCR library. For TCR beta, libraries came from iRepertoire HTBI primers and Arm-PCR of CDR3 regions. TCRdb redid the calling of the multiplex PCR reads with MiXCR, one entry per CDR3 protein. Of more than 350,000 distinct CDR3 sequences listed, under 15% are singletons. These same data were also listed under a study on T cells in Graves' hyperthyroidism and ophthalmopathy.

Specimen: peripheral blood mononuclear cells (PBMCs), collected at new diagnosis, from a patient treated with antithyroid drugs. These receptors were collected from a woman aged 30 to 39 with Graves disease.

This clonotype occurred many times. This chain connects TRBV24-1 to TRBJ2-2; no clear D gene. Between the trimmed V and J ends, which lost 5 bases and 1 base, there was a span of 7 bases. The CDR3 has 14 residues. Germline lookup yields CDR1 KGHDR and CDR2 SFDVKD. CDR3 nucleotide sequence: TGTGCCACCAGTGGAGGCCAGAACACCGGGGAGCTGTTTTTT. It specifies CATSGGQNTGELFF.

V is TRBV4-1 and J is TRBJ2-7; TRBD2 agrees at 8 bases. Germline trimming cut 3 bases from V and 7 bases from J; bases unmatched to any gene: 11. Germline V gene sequence: CDR1 MGHRA, CDR2 YSYEKL. The CDR3 consists of 15 residues. The CDR3, as DNA: TGCGCCAGCAGCCAGGGTCCAGCGGGAGTCTTTGAGCAGTACTTC. This encodes CASSQGPAGVFEQYF.

This chain links TRBV5-6 with TRBJ2-1; possibly TRBD1 for D (5 bases). Trimming stripped 0 bases from V and 12 bases from J, with 10 bases between. Germline V lookup: CDR1 SGHDT, CDR2 YYEEEE. The CDR3 has 12 amino acids. The CDR3 DNA is TGTGCCAGCAGCTTGGGGAGCAGGGTGCAGTTCTTC. Encoded protein: CASSLGSRVQFF.

V and J are TRBV3-1 and TRBJ2-7, with TRBD1 identical over 7 bases. The CDR3 has 15 residues. Germline V gene sequence: CDR1 LGHDT, CDR2 YNNKEL (reference sequence). Trimming took 1 base from V and 3 from J; bases not matched to a gene: 6. The CDR3: CASSQAPGQNYEQYF. As DNA, the CDR3 is TGTGCCAGCAGCCAAGCCCCGGGACAGAACTACGAGCAGTACTTC.

This clonotype was picked up a small number of times. The chain recombines TRBV10-1 with TRBJ2-2; 12 bases are shared with TRBD2. After removal of 5 bases from V and 6 bases from J, the junction contained 4 bases not matched to a gene. Germline loops: CDR1 WNHNN, CDR2 SYGVQD (reference sequence). The CDR3 is 15 residues long. CDR3 coding DNA: TGCGCCAGCAGTCCTAGCGGGAGGGCGCCCGGGGAGCTGTTTTTT. This encodes CASSPSGRAPGELFF.

The rearrangement links TRBV27 to TRBJ1-5; D is unclear. Germline CDR1 reads MNHEY; CDR2 reads SMNVEV (reference sequence). V lost 4 bases and J lost 4, with 11 bases in between. The CDR3 spans 14 residues. The CDR3 loop is CASSSGPTNQPQHF. CDR3 bases: TGTGCCAGCAGTTCCGGGCCCACAAATCAGCCCCAGCATTTT.

Only a few counts were recorded for this clonotype. The chain carries TRBV7-3 and TRBJ2-1; 7 bases map to TRBD2. The CDR3 extends over 18 amino acids. The trim removed 3 bases at V and 1 base at J, leaving 12 bases unmatched. Germline assignment: CDR1 SGHTA and CDR2 FQGTGA. CDR3 sequence: CASSLTPGGRGSYNEQFF. DNA for the CDR3: TGTGCCAGCAGCTTGACCCCTGGCGGGAGAGGGTCCTACAATGAGCAGTTCTTC.

This clonotype appeared a few times. The rearrangement links TRBV6-1 to TRBJ2-3; a weak D match, TRBD1 (6 bases). The CDR3 totals 14 residues. CDR1 is MNHNS, CDR2 SASEGT, per germline. V was clipped by 3 bases and J by 4 bases, with 11 bases between them. The CDR3 region has the DNA TGTGCCAGCAGTGATGGGGGCGAAGCAGATACGCAGTATTTT. Encoded protein: CASSDGGEADTQYF.

This clonotype was detected ten times or more. The chain links TRBV5-6 to TRBJ1-3; 8 positions agree with TRBD1. The CDR3 totals 16 residues. J lost 0 bases, V lost 1 base, and 3 bases had no gene match. Germline-derived CDR1 and CDR2 are SGHDT and YYEEEE. The CDR3 DNA sequence: TGTGCCAGCAGCTTGAACAGGGGGATCTCTGGAAACACCATATATTTT. Translating it yields CASSLNRGISGNTIYF.

The CDR3 here is CASSVFSGVQETQYF. In nucleotides, the CDR3 is TGTGCCAGCAGCGTATTTTCTGGAGTACAAGAGACCCAGTACTTC. J is TRBJ2-5 and V is TRBV9, with D hard to call. This CDR3 is built from 15 residues. The V and J ends lost 1 base and 2 bases respectively, with 12 bases between them. Germline V gene data show CDR1 as SGDLS and CDR2 as YYNGEE.

This clonotype was counted many times. This rearrangement joins TRBV28 to TRBJ2-2; TRBD2 matches at 9 bases. CDR3 length: 15 amino acids. V lost 6 bases to trimming and J lost 4 bases; unmatched junction nucleotides: 6. Germline assignment: CDR1 MDHEN and CDR2 SYDVKM. The CDR3 sequence: CASRKRLAVTGELFF. CDR3 DNA sequence: TGTGCCAGCAGAAAAAGACTAGCGGTCACCGGGGAGCTGTTTTTT.

This clonotype was observed many times. The chain has TRBV5-1 and TRBJ1-1, with D unresolved. The germline V gene has CDR1 SGHRS and CDR2 YFSETQ. CDR3 length: 15 residues. Trimming stripped 2 bases from V and 0 bases from J, with 11 bases between. The CDR3, as DNA: TGCGCCAGCAGCTTCAATCTGGGCGTGAACACTGAAGCTTTCTTT. This codes for CASSFNLGVNTEAFF.

This clonotype showed up just a few times. A much larger clone differs from this one at a single base, so this may be a read error. The chain recombines TRBV2 with TRBJ1-4; D gene unclear. Germline assignment: CDR1 SNHLY and CDR2 FYNNEI. This CDR3 comprises 13 residues. The CDR3 loop is CASSDGLNERLFF. CDR3 nucleotide sequence: TGTGCCAGCAGTGATGGGCTTAATGAAAGACTGTTTTTT.

This clonotype was counted ten times or more. The chain uses TRBV24-1 and TRBJ2-7; the match to TRBD2 covers 8 bases. This CDR3 comprises 14 residues. The germline V gene has CDR1 KGHDR and CDR2 SFDVKD. V shed 3 bases, J shed 6 bases, and the junction held 6 bases outside the gene matches. CDR3 amino acids: CATSDGGLAREQYF. The CDR3 nucleotides are TGTGCCACCAGTGATGGAGGACTAGCACGCGAGCAGTACTTC.

The table lists this clonotype with a few counts. V usage is TRBV6-1 and J usage is TRBJ1-6; 8 positions match TRBD1. The CDR3 spans 12 residues. V lost 5 bases and J lost 16; bases outside the gene matches: 7. Germline loops: CDR1 MNHNS, CDR2 SASEGT. The CDR3 region is CASSHLDRALHF. The CDR3, as DNA: TGTGCCAGCAGTCACCTGGACAGGGCTCTCCACTTT.

The chain is built from TRBV10-2 and TRBJ2-2, with TRBD2 matching 7 bases. Germline V gene sequence: CDR1 WSHSY, CDR2 SAAADI. The CDR3 has 17 amino acids. The ends lost 2 bases at V and 5 bases at J; junction bases unmatched: 11. The CDR3 DNA reads as TGCGCCAGCAGTGAGAGGGAGGGAGGGCCGGGAACCGGGGAGCTGTTTTTT. This translates into CASSEREGGPGTGELFF.

The chain recombines TRBV30 with TRBJ2-7; tentatively, D is TRBD2 (5 bases). V was cut by 2 bases and J by 4 bases, with 9 bases left in between. Germline V CDR1 and CDR2: GTSNPN, SVGIG (reference sequence). CDR3 length: 12 amino acids. CDR3 in DNA: TGTGCCTGGAGTCTGGGCGGGTACGAGCAGTACTTC. Protein: CAWSLGGYEQYF.

This clonotype has only a few counts. This rearrangement joins TRBV10-3 to TRBJ2-1; 7 positions match TRBD2. The CDR3 runs 18 residues. Trimming cost V 0 bases and J 4 bases; bases outside gene matches: 12. Germline V gene sequence: CDR1 ENHRY, CDR2 SYGVKD. CDR3 protein: CAISESIPELAYYNEQFF. CDR3 bases: TGTGCCATCAGTGAGTCGATCCCCGAACTAGCGTATTACAATGAGCAGTTCTTC.

The CDR3 sequence is CASSLRAQGTDTQYF. The CDR3, as DNA: TGCGCCAGCAGCTTGAGGGCGCAGGGGACAGATACGCAGTATTTT. This chain links TRBV5-1 with TRBJ2-3; maybe TRBD1 (6 bases). Trimming cost V 1 base and J 3 bases, with 12 bases left between them. CDR1 is SGHRS and CDR2 is YFSETQ in the germline V gene. CDR3 length: 15 residues.

This clonotype has at least ten counts. The gene calls are TRBV5-8 and TRBJ2-1; the D is unclear. This CDR3 has 13 amino acids. CDR1 SGHTS and CDR2 YDEGEE come from the germline V gene. V lost 1 base, J lost 6 bases, and 8 bases lay in between. CDR3 coding DNA: TGTGCCAGCAGCTTGAGGCTAGGCAATGAGCAGTTCTTC. Translated: CASSLRLGNEQFF.

The chain uses TRBV11-1 and TRBJ2-7; either TRBD1 or TRBD2 may supply D (5 bases each). There are 16 residues in the CDR3. Germline values: CDR1 SGHAT, CDR2 FQDESV (reference sequence). V shed 6 bases and J shed 2 bases, with 20 bases lying between them. CDR3 nucleotide sequence: TGTGCCAGCAGAGGGGACGCAAGTCGTTTGGCCTACGAGCAGTACTTC. Residues: CASRGDASRLAYEQYF.